Below are 20 T cell receptor beta chains sequenced from a single sample in a study of blood T cell repertoires in COVID-19. The data were produced by immunoSEQ multiplex PCR, yet TCRdb's version contains in-frame clones alone and is incomplete. The table shows roughly 250,000 clones, with approximately 90% occurring only once. Sample: peripheral blood. The receptors shown here come from a woman aged 40-49 years who had recovered from COVID-19.

V usage is TRBV6-5 and J usage is TRBJ1-2, with D maybe TRBD1 (5 bases). CDR1 and CDR2 (germline): MNHEY, SVGAGI. This CDR3 has 14 residues. V lost 6 bases and J lost 8, with 19 bases in between. The CDR3 bases are TGTGCCAGCAGACCCCCCCGACAGTTGCGGGGCTACACCTTC. This encodes CASRPPRQLRGYTF.

V and J are TRBV2 and TRBJ2-2, with D unclear. The V gene's germline CDR1 is SNHLY and CDR2 FYNNEI. This CDR3 region has 14 residues. The ends were cut back, 10 bases at V and 5 bases at J, with 17 bases in the middle. CDR3 loop: CATRRLPPTGELFF. The CDR3 DNA follows: TGTGCCACCCGCAGATTGCCCCCAACCGGGGAGCTGTTTTTT.

The DNA of the CDR3 is TGTGCCAGCAGCCAAGGGGGACAGGGTTCCCCGCAGTTCTTC. Translating gives CASSQGGQGSPQFF. This sequence joins TRBV3-1 (or the pseudogene TRBV3-2) and TRBJ2-1, with TRBD1 matching over 9 bases. Germline lookup yields CDR1 LGHDT and CDR2 YNNKEL (reference sequence). This CDR3 has 14 amino acids. V dropped 1 base and J dropped 12; count of bases not matched to a gene: 7.

CDR3 region: CASSPGGAEAFF. DNA of the CDR3: TGTGCCAGCTCACCCGGGGGGGCTGAAGCTTTCTTT. V is TRBV18 and J is TRBJ1-1, with a possible D match to TRBD1 (5 bases). Germline V gene sequence: CDR1 KGHSH, CDR2 LQKENI. This CDR3 is built from 12 residues. V lost 3 bases and J lost 6, with 8 bases in between.

J is TRBJ2-7 and V is TRBV4-1; 7 bases are a match to TRBD1. The CDR3 extends over 16 amino acids. The V and J ends lost 0 bases and 2 bases, in that order; junction bases with no gene match: 7. Per germline, CDR1 MGHRA and CDR2 YSYEKL. The CDR3 region is CASSQEPQGVPYEQYF. The CDR3 nucleotides read TGCGCCAGCAGCCAAGAACCCCAGGGGGTTCCCTACGAGCAGTACTTC.

The chain employs TRBV29-1 and TRBJ2-5, with D tentatively TRBD1 (5 bases). Germline V gene data show CDR1 as SQVTM and CDR2 as ANQGSEA. The V gene lost 4 bases and the J gene lost 0 bases, with 15 bases spanning the gap. This CDR3 has 15 residues. Written as DNA, the CDR3 is TGCAGCGTTGTTGGAGCTAGGGGAAACCAAGAGACCCAGTACTTC. It is translated as CSVVGARGNQETQYF. The entire variable domain, with the rest obtained from reference TRBV29-1 and TRBJ2-5, is as follows: SAVISQKPSRDICQRGTSLTIQCQVDSQVTMMFWYRQQPGQSLTLIATANQGSEATYESGFVIDKFPISRPNLTFSTLTVSNMSPEDSSIYLCSVVGARGNQETQYFGPGTRLLVL.

V is TRBV5-6 and J is TRBJ2-2; no firm D call. The CDR3 is made up of 11 amino acids. Germline CDR1 SGHDT, CDR2 YYEEEE. Trimming stripped 7 bases from V and 1 base from J, with 2 bases between. The CDR3 DNA is TGTGCCAGCCAGAACACCGGGGAGCTGTTTTTT. It is translated as CASQNTGELFF. Full variable domain (remainder filled in from reference TRBV5-6 and TRBJ2-2): DAGVTQSPTHLIKTRGQQVTLRCSPKSGHDTVSWYQQALGQGPQFIFQYYEEEERQRGNFPDRFSGHQFPNYSSELNVNALLLGDSALYLCASQNTGELFFGEGSRLTVL.

This rearrangement joins TRBV5-6 to TRBJ1-5; possibly TRBD1 for D (6 bases). Germline V gene data show CDR1 as SGHDT and CDR2 as YYEEEE. The length of the CDR3 is 16 residues. V was trimmed by 2 bases and J by 1 base, leaving 13 bases between them. This chain's CDR3 is CASSLLGAASNQPQHF. The CDR3 bases are TGTGCCAGCAGCTTACTGGGGGCTGCGAGCAATCAGCCCCAGCATTTT. Supplemented by reference TRBV5-6 and TRBJ1-5, the full variable domain reads DAGVTQSPTHLIKTRGQQVTLRCSPKSGHDTVSWYQQALGQGPQFIFQYYEEEERQRGNFPDRFSGHQFPNYSSELNVNALLLGDSALYLCASSLLGAASNQPQHFGDGTRLSIL.

This chain connects TRBV6-1 to TRBJ2-3; D unclear. Germline V gene lookup returns CDR1 MNHNS and CDR2 SASEGT. The CDR3 consists of 14 residues. Trimming left V 2 bases short and J 8 bases short, with 14 bases between. The CDR3 DNA reads as TGTGCCAGCAGTGAAAATCCCCTGGGCCCTACGCAGTATTTT. This sequence encodes CASSENPLGPTQYF.

The V gene is TRBV19, the J gene TRBJ2-1; 9 nucleotides agree with TRBD2. Germline trimming cut 1 base from V and 3 bases from J; bases unmatched to any gene: 1. The CDR3 is made up of 15 amino acids. Germline-derived CDR1 and CDR2 are LNHDA and SQIVND (reference sequence). Here the CDR3 reads CASSIGGRVYNEQFF. The CDR3 nucleotides read TGTGCCAGTAGTATAGGCGGGAGGGTCTACAATGAGCAGTTCTTC.

The rearrangement joins TRBV7-8 to TRBJ1-6; TRBD1 might be the D (6 bases). Trimming pared 5 bases from V and 0 bases from J, leaving 20 bases between. The CDR3 covers 19 residues. Looked up from germline, CDR1 is SGHVS and CDR2 is FQNEAQ. The CDR3 DNA follows: TGTGCCAGCAGCCCCCACCCCGGACAGCCGAGCTCCTATAATTCACCCCTCCACTTT. Translating gives CASSPHPGQPSSYNSPLHF.

The table lists this clone with a count of one. V gene TRBV11-2 combines with J gene TRBJ1-2; no reliable D call. V dropped 3 bases and J dropped 2 bases, with 7 bases sitting between them. Germline-derived CDR1 and CDR2 are SGHAT and FQNNGV. CDR3 size: 13 residues. The CDR3 protein is CASSLGSNYGYTF. CDR3 nucleotides: TGTGCCAGCAGCTTGGGCAGCAACTATGGCTACACCTTC. Full variable domain (outside the CDR3, taken from reference TRBV11-2 and TRBJ1-2): EAGVAQSPRYKIIEKRQSVAFWCNPISGHATLYWYQQILGQGPKLLIQFQNNGVVDDSQLPKDRFSAERLKGVDSTLKIQPAKLEDSAVYLCASSLGSNYGYTFGSGTRLTVV.

As to this clone: The same CDR3 can be traced to other DNA sequences in this sample. The V gene is TRBV6-4, the J gene TRBJ2-1; possible D gene TRBD2, 6 bases. The CDR3 is made up of 17 amino acids. V lost 0 bases to trimming and J lost 1 base, with 13 bases between them. Germline V gene lookup returns CDR1 MRHNA and CDR2 SNTAGT. The CDR3 nucleotides are TGTGCCAGCAGTGACTCGAGGGGCCGGGGGTCCTACAATGAGCAGTTCTTC. This translates into CASSDSRGRGSYNEQFF.

The chain couples TRBV6-5 to TRBJ1-2; possible D gene TRBD1, 6 bases. Germline lookup yields CDR1 MNHEY and CDR2 SVGAGI. V lost 4 bases to trimming and J lost 0 bases, with 12 bases between them. The CDR3 has 15 amino acids. In DNA form, the CDR3 reads TGTGCCAGCAGTTCTAACAGGGCCCCTAACTATGGCTACACCTTC. As protein: CASSSNRAPNYGYTF.

V is TRBV6-6 and J is TRBJ1-1; TRBD1 aligns across 10 bases. Looked up from germline, CDR1 is MNHNY and CDR2 is SVGAGI (reference sequence). The CDR3 has 14 residues. V was clipped by 10 bases and J by 6 bases; unmatched bases: 11. The CDR3: CATGQGGTGPEAFF. For the CDR3, the DNA is TGTGCCACCGGACAGGGGGGAACCGGGCCTGAAGCTTTCTTT.

The chain couples TRBV20-1 to TRBJ2-1; possibly TRBD2 for D (6 bases). CDR1 and CDR2 (germline): DFQATT, SNEGSKA (reference sequence). CDR3 length: 10 amino acids. V lost 5 bases to trimming and J lost 10 bases, with 9 bases between them. The chain's CDR3 is CSAGTREQFF. The CDR3 DNA sequence: TGCAGTGCTGGGACTCGGGAGCAGTTCTTC.

V is TRBV6-4 and J is TRBJ2-3; 7 positions agree with TRBD1. Germline assignment: CDR1 MRHNA and CDR2 SNTAGT. The V gene end was trimmed by 0 bases and the J gene end by 0 bases; junction bases not matched to a gene: 3. The CDR3 runs to 16 residues. CDR3 bases: TGTGCCAGCAGTGACTCGTTACAGGGGAGCACAGATACGCAGTATTTT. The encoded protein is CASSDSLQGSTDTQYF.

The V gene is TRBV10-3, the J gene TRBJ2-1, with a weak D call TRBD1 (5 bases). The CDR3 loop spans 15 amino acids. The V gene lost 4 bases and the J gene lost 1 base, with 11 bases spanning the gap. Looked up from germline, CDR1 is ENHRY and CDR2 is SYGVKD. CDR3 residues: CAISGGRGSYNEQFF. Here the CDR3 DNA reads TGTGCCATCAGTGGGGGAAGGGGATCCTACAATGAGCAGTTCTTC.

The V call is TRBV30, the J call TRBJ2-7; the D is unclear. The CDR3 loop spans 13 amino acids. Germline-derived CDR1 and CDR2 are GTSNPN and SVGIG (reference sequence). V was clipped by 3 bases and J by 4 bases, with 13 bases between them. Here the CDR3 DNA reads TGTGCCTGGAGCGAGAGGTGGCCTTACGAGCAGTACTTC. Protein product: CAWSERWPYEQYF.

This chain links TRBV18 with TRBJ2-2; D is possibly TRBD2 (6 bases). The CDR3 runs 17 residues. Germline CDR1 and CDR2: KGHSH and LQKENI. With 3 bases removed from V and 5 bases from J, the gap between germline ends came to 19 bases. The CDR3 spells CASSPSTRHGTTGELFF. CDR3 nucleotide sequence: TGTGCCAGCTCACCCTCTACTAGACATGGGACTACCGGGGAGCTGTTTTTT.